Presented here are 20 T cell receptor beta chains from one specimen sequenced in a study of regulatory T cells in long-lasting Graves disease. The time point: newly diagnosed GD, antithyroid drugs for less than 3 months. The TCR library used RNA extracted from PBMCs. Building of the TCR beta libraries involved iRepertoire HTBI primers and Arm-PCR of CDR3 regions. MiXCR, run by TCRdb on the multiplex PCR reads, gives a single entry per CDR3 protein. Among just over 600,000 distinct CDR3 sequences, around 17% were seen once, and the ten largest hold about 20%. In addition, the sample was reused for a study of T cells in Graves' hyperthyroidism and ophthalmopathy.

The sequencing used peripheral blood mononuclear cells (PBMCs), collected at new diagnosis, from a patient treated with antithyroid drugs. The receptor set was obtained from a woman aged 30 to 39 with Graves disease.

This clonotype was detected ten times or more. The chain combines TRBV11-2 with TRBJ2-1, with 9 bases that match TRBD1. With V trimmed by 4 bases and J by 2 bases, 0 bases remained unmatched. Germline CDR1 and CDR2: SGHAT and FQNNGV. This CDR3 contains 14 residues. The CDR3 protein is CASSWDRAYNEQFF. The CDR3 nucleotides are TGTGCCAGCAGCTGGGACAGGGCCTACAATGAGCAGTTCTTC.

The table lists this clonotype with many counts. CDR3: CASSLLTGVNTEAFF. In nucleotides, the CDR3 is TGTGCCAGCAGCCTCTTGACGGGTGTGAACACTGAAGCTTTCTTT. The chain uses TRBV3-1 and TRBJ1-1, with D uncertain. CDR3 size: 15 residues. Germline V gives CDR1 LGHDT, CDR2 YNNKEL (reference sequence). V gave up 4 bases and J gave up 0 bases, with 12 bases separating them.

This clonotype was seen a handful of times. This chain uses TRBV6-5 with TRBJ1-6; D remains ambiguous. The V gene's germline CDR1 is MNHEY and CDR2 SVGAGI. This CDR3 has 17 amino acids. Between the trimmed V and J ends, which lost 2 bases and 4 bases, there was a span of 15 bases. CDR3 residues: CASSYPGGEEYNSPLHF. As DNA, the CDR3 is TGTGCCAGCAGTTACCCCGGAGGAGAGGAGTATAATTCACCCCTCCACTTT.

This clonotype was seen many times. This chain links TRBV28 with TRBJ1-4; tentative D call: TRBD1 (5 bases). This CDR3 is built from 15 residues. Trimming took 6 bases from V and 2 from J, leaving 13 bases between them. Germline V gene lookup returns CDR1 MDHEN and CDR2 SYDVKM. CDR3 amino acids: CASSDSMSTNEKLFF. CDR3 bases: TGTGCCAGCAGCGACAGTATGTCTACTAATGAAAAACTGTTTTTT.

This clonotype showed up just a few times. The V and J genes are TRBV29-1 and TRBJ1-1; the D is unclear. In germline, CDR1 is SQVTM, CDR2 ANQGSEA. Trimming cost V 5 bases and J 4 bases, with 8 bases left between them. This CDR3 is built from 11 residues. For the CDR3, the DNA is TGCAGCGTTCCCCGGACCACTGAAGCTTTCTTT. Translating gives CSVPRTTEAFF.

There are a few counts of this clonotype. The chain carries TRBV6-2 or TRBV6-3 and TRBJ1-5, with TRBD1 as a possible D gene (5 bases). Per germline, CDR1 MNHEY and CDR2 SVGEGT. There are 15 residues in the CDR3. V was shortened by 8 bases and J by 0 bases, with 14 bases between the two germline ends. For the CDR3, the DNA is TGTGCCAGCCCCCCAGGGACGTATAGCAATCAGCCCCAGCATTTT. The encoded protein is CASPPGTYSNQPQHF.

This clonotype was detected ten times or more. This chain links TRBV18 with TRBJ2-1, with D unresolved. The CDR3 is 14 amino acids. From germline, CDR1 is KGHSH and CDR2 LQKENI. V was shortened by 0 bases and J by 5 bases, with 8 bases between the two germline ends. The CDR3 nucleotides read TGTGCCAGCTCACCACCGTTTGGGGACAATGAGCAGTTCTTC. Translating gives CASSPPFGDNEQFF.

This chain joins TRBV3-1 and TRBJ1-4, with a possible D match to TRBD1 (5 bases). This CDR3 spans 14 amino acids. Looked up from germline, CDR1 is LGHDT and CDR2 is YNNKEL (reference sequence). The V end lost 6 bases, the J end lost 7 bases, and 15 bases lay between the germline ends. CDR3 DNA sequence: TGTGCCAGCAGGCAGGGCCCGGGGGGTGAAAAACTGTTTTTT. The encoded protein is CASRQGPGGEKLFF.

This clonotype was counted a few times. V and J are TRBV9 and TRBJ2-3, with 7 nucleotides matching TRBD1. With 3 bases clipped from V and 4 bases from J, the junction kept 5 bases outside the gene matches. The germline gives CDR1 SGDLS, CDR2 YYNGEE. This CDR3 region has 14 residues. This CDR3 reads CASSARQGSDTQYF. CDR3 sequence (DNA): TGTGCCAGCAGCGCCCGACAGGGATCAGATACGCAGTATTTT.

A few counts support this clonotype. The chain carries TRBV6-1 and TRBJ2-1; TRBD2 agrees at 7 bases. Germline V lookup: CDR1 MNHNS, CDR2 SASEGT. This CDR3 contains 18 residues. V gave up 9 bases and J gave up 5 bases; unmatched junction bases: 22. CDR3 in amino acids: CASALRLPGTTFNNEQFF. As DNA, the CDR3 is TGTGCCAGTGCGCTTCGGCTGCCCGGGACTACATTCAACAATGAGCAGTTCTTC.

The gene calls are TRBV28 and TRBJ1-2; D unresolved. Germline CDR1 MDHEN, CDR2 SYDVKM. The CDR3 extends over 14 amino acids. Trimming stripped 3 bases from V and 4 bases from J, with 12 bases between. The CDR3 spells CASSLLGPPYGYTF. CDR3 sequence (DNA): TGTGCCAGCAGTTTGTTAGGTCCCCCCTATGGCTACACCTTC.

Only a few counts were recorded for this clonotype. This sequence may be a read error, since a much larger clone differs from it by one base. The chain combines TRBV28 with TRBJ1-1, with 8 nucleotides matching TRBD1. Per the germline V gene, CDR1 is MDHEN and CDR2 is SYDVKM. The CDR3 has 10 amino acids. The CDR3 nucleotides are TGTGCCAGCAGTATCAGGGGGCCAAGCTTT. Its protein is CASSIRGPSF.

The chain recombines TRBV6-1 with TRBJ2-5; 9 bases agree with TRBD2. The CDR3 spans 15 residues. Looked up from germline, CDR1 is MNHNS and CDR2 is SASEGT. The V and J ends lost 6 bases and 4 bases, in that order; junction bases with no gene match: 9. This CDR3 reads CASRGAGGRGETQYF. CDR3 coding DNA: TGTGCCAGCAGAGGGGCGGGAGGGAGGGGAGAGACCCAGTACTTC.

For this clonotype: A much more abundant neighbour one base away suggests this may be a read error. The chain recombines TRBV2 with TRBJ2-7; D not resolved. Germline lookup yields CDR1 SNHLY and CDR2 FYNNEI. The CDR3 is 14 amino acids. The CDR3 sequence: CTSSDVGSSYEQYF. The CDR3 DNA follows: TGTACCAGCAGCGACGTTGGAAGCTCCTACGAGCAGTACTTC.

Many counts were recorded for this clonotype. The chain is built from TRBV6-1 and TRBJ1-5; no definite D call. V was shortened by 8 bases and J by 4 bases, with 3 bases between the two germline ends. The CDR3 runs 10 residues. The germline V gene has CDR1 MNHNS and CDR2 SASEGT. The CDR3 region has the DNA TGTGCCAGCGATAATCAGCCCCAGCATTTT. It yields the protein CASDNQPQHF.

To note about this clonotype: It may be a read error: a sequence one base away is much more abundant. The chain is built from TRBV28 and TRBJ1-6, with D hard to call. V was shortened by 3 bases and J by 6 bases, with 21 bases between the two germline ends. The V gene's germline CDR1 is MDHEN and CDR2 SYDVKM. CDR3 size: 18 residues. CDR3 bases: TGTGCCAGCAGTTTTTCGATACCCGTTACTGGTAGTAATTCACCCCTCCACTTT. It translates to CASSFSIPVTGSNSPLHF. The full variable domain, in which reference TRBV28 and TRBJ1-6 provide the parts outside the CDR3, is DVKVTQSSRYLVKRTGEKVFLECVQDMDHENMFWYRQDPGLGLRLIYFSYDVKMKEKGDIPEGYSVSREKKERFSLILESASTNQTSMYLCASSFSIPVTGSNSPLHFGNGTRLTVT.

This clonotype was seen repeatedly, ten times or more. The chain has TRBV27 and TRBJ1-4; tentatively, D is TRBD1 (5 bases). Germline assignment: CDR1 MNHEY and CDR2 SMNVEV (reference sequence). This CDR3 contains 15 residues. Trimming took 6 bases from V and 4 from J, leaving 15 bases between them. CDR3 amino acids: CASRYQGAINEKLFF. CDR3 nucleotide sequence: TGTGCCAGCAGATACCAAGGGGCAATTAATGAAAAACTGTTTTTT. Filled out from reference TRBV27 and TRBJ1-4, the complete variable domain reads EAQVTQNPRYLITVTGKKLTVTCSQNMNHEYMSWYRQDPGLGLRQIYYSMNVEVTDKGDVPEGYKVSRKEKRNFPLILESPSPNQTSLYFCASRYQGAINEKLFFGSGTQLSVL.

V usage is TRBV6-1 and J usage is TRBJ1-5; TRBD1 agrees at 11 bases. Germline CDR1 and CDR2: MNHNS and SASEGT. The junction had 8 bases not matched to a gene; V was cut back by 6 bases and J by 7 bases. The CDR3 loop spans 15 amino acids. CDR3 protein: CASRGRTGGYQPQHF. CDR3 sequence (DNA): TGTGCCAGCAGGGGGAGGACAGGGGGCTACCAGCCCCAGCATTTT.

The sample holds a few counts of this clonotype. The chain recombines TRBV19 with TRBJ1-2; possibly TRBD1 for D (5 bases). Trimming removed 6 bases from V and 3 bases from J, with 26 bases in between. Germline values: CDR1 LNHDA, CDR2 SQIVND (reference sequence). This CDR3 is 18 amino acids long. CDR3 in amino acids: CASRPLPKAGGGDYGYTF. DNA of the CDR3: TGTGCCAGTAGGCCCCTCCCTAAGGCCGGCGGAGGGGACTATGGCTACACCTTC.

This clonotype was seen ten or more times. The chain uses TRBV28 and TRBJ1-3; 10 bases agree with TRBD1. Germline V CDR1 and CDR2: MDHEN, SYDVKM. With 5 bases clipped from V and 7 bases from J, the junction kept 2 bases outside the gene matches. The CDR3 has 13 residues. CDR3 region: CASSRQGANTIYF. The CDR3 nucleotides are TGTGCCAGCAGTCGACAGGGGGCTAACACCATATATTTT.